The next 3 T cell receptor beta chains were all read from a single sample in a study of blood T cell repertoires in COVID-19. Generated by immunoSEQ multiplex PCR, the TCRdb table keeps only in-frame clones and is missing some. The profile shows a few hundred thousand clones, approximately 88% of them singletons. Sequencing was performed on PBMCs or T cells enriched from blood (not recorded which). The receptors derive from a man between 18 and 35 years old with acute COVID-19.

CDR3 sequence: CASSIGLADGETQYF. The DNA for the CDR3 is TGTGCCAGCAGCATCGGACTAGCCGACGGAGAGACCCAGTACTTC. The chain recombines TRBV5-4 with TRBJ2-5; 8 bases map to TRBD2. The germline CDR1 and CDR2 sequences are SGHNT and YYREEE (reference sequence). The V and J ends lost 4 bases and 4 bases, in that order; junction bases with no gene match: 9. This CDR3 is built from 15 residues.

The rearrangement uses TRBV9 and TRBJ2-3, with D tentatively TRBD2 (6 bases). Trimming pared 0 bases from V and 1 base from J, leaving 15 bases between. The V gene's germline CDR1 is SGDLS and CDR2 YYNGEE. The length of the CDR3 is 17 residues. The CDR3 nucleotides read TGTGCCAGCAGCGTAGGGGTTTTGGCTAGCGGCACAGATACGCAGTATTTT. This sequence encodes CASSVGVLASGTDTQYF.

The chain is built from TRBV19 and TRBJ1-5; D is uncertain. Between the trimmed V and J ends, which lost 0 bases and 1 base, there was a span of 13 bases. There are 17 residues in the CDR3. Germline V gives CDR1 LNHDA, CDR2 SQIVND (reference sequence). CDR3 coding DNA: TGTGCCAGTAGTATAGATCTCGGGTTTATCAGCAATCAGCCCCAGCATTTT. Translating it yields CASSIDLGFISNQPQHF.